This TCR beta chain was sequenced for a study of shared clonotypes between healthy human individuals. Overall study findings and caveats: Clonotypes shared by all four sorted-subset donors had higher generation probabilities than non-shared clonotypes. Few donors limited the genetic and exposure-history diversity represented. Sharing across four donors was highest in naive CD4 (around 5%) and lowest in memory CD8 (approximately 0.4%).

Only in-frame clones appear in the TCRdb table, and some are missing; sequencing was by immunoSEQ multiplex PCR. The data hold 2 million to 2.5 million clones, with over 85% observed a single time. The CDR3 sequence is 14 residues long. Looked up from germline, CDR1 is SGDLS and CDR2 is YYNGEE. J gave up 5 bases and V 2 bases, and 3 bases lay outside the gene matches. Turning to this clone: The antigen remains undetermined. The sample contains more than one DNA sequence encoding this CDR3.

This TCR came from a man aged 18 to 29 in good health. J is TRBJ2-1 and V is TRBV9, with 8 bases matching TRBD2. What was sequenced was naive CD4+ T cells sorted from blood. Subset defined: CD45RA+ positively selected. Written as DNA, the CDR3 is TGTGCCAGCAGCGTTACTAGCGGTAACAATGAGCAGTTCTTC. Translation: CASSVTSGNNEQFF.